The 5 T cell receptor beta chains below come from one sample, sequenced in a study of Tregs in tolerant kidney transplant recipients. FACS sorting followed a roughly 6-day coculture of CFSE-labeled recipient PBMCs with irradiated graft donor PBMCs. Their cognate antigens are unknown. Clones were read by immunoSEQ multiplex PCR, and TCRdb kept only the in-frame ones, dropping some. Among thousands of clones listed, nearly 35% were seen once. The sample here was CD8+ T cells from blood cultured with allogeneic cells, taken before the transplant. The source of these receptors is a human patient who received a combined kidney and bone marrow transplant.

This clone was detected only a few times. The CDR3 sequence is CASSVVPGDYEQYF. The CDR3 coding sequence is TGTGCCAGCAGCGTTGTTCCGGGAGACTACGAGCAGTACTTC. The rearrangement uses TRBV9 and TRBJ2-7; D perhaps matches TRBD2 (6 bases). This CDR3 contains 14 residues. Trimming cost V 2 bases and J 3 bases, with 12 bases left between them. Germline V gene data show CDR1 as SGDLS and CDR2 as YYNGEE.

With regard to this clone: A much more abundant neighbour one base away suggests this may be a read error. In the same sample, other DNA sequences code for this CDR3. The DNA of the CDR3 is TGTGCCAGCAGCTTAGGTCTTGGGCCTGAAGCTTTTTTT. It codes for CASSLGLGPEAFF. The chain has TRBV5-6 and TRBJ1-1, with unresolved D. Germline-derived CDR1 and CDR2 are SGHDT and YYEEEE. The CDR3 runs 13 residues.

This clone has more than one count but fewer than ten. The chain joins TRBV11-3 to TRBJ2-7; a weak D match, TRBD1 (6 bases). Deletions cut 5 bases from V and 4 bases from J, with 15 bases between. This CDR3 has 14 amino acids. Germline V gene lookup returns CDR1 SGHNT and CDR2 YENEEA. CDR3 sequence reads: CASSRISGAYEQYF. Written as DNA, the CDR3 is TGTGCCAGCAGCCGAATTTCAGGGGCGTACGAGCAGTACTTC.

V usage is TRBV9 and J usage is TRBJ2-1; 10 bases are shared with TRBD2. V lost 4 bases, J lost 0 bases, and 4 bases stayed unmatched. Germline V gene lookup returns CDR1 SGDLS and CDR2 YYNGEE. This CDR3 region has 16 residues. CDR3 sequence: CASSPLAGVSYNEQFF. The DNA for the CDR3 is TGTGCCAGCAGCCCTCTAGCGGGAGTCTCCTACAATGAGCAGTTCTTC.

This clone was detected a few times. The rearrangement joins TRBV7-2 to TRBJ2-1; TRBD2 matches at 7 bases. V shed 5 bases and J 5 bases; nucleotides not matched to a gene: 15. This CDR3 comprises 17 residues. The germline CDR1 and CDR2 sequences are SGHTA and FQGNSA. CDR3 DNA: TGTGCCAGCAGCCCCCTAGGGCAAGCGGGGAACAACAATGAGCAGTTCTTC. Translating gives CASSPLGQAGNNNEQFF.